This TCR beta chain came from a study of Ad26.COV2.S vaccination and SARS-CoV-2 variants. V was trimmed by 4 bases and J by 2 bases, leaving 18 bases between them. CDR1 and CDR2 from the germline V gene are LNHDA and SQIVND (reference sequence). The CDR3 has 16 residues. Libraries were prepared by immunoSEQ multiplex PCR; TCRdb keeps only in-frame clonotypes and omits some of them. The top ten hold just under 5% of the sample, which has about 350,000 clones, 75% to 90% seen once. Sample treatment: some 20 received Ad26.COV2.S at low or high dose, single or two shots; a few received placebo; per-sample allocation not given. Each sample was drawn 63 days after the first injection (of vaccine or placebo).

Sequencing was performed on peripheral blood, taken in a trial of Ad26.COV2.S vaccine versus placebo. The chain carries TRBV19 and TRBJ2-7; D assignment may be TRBD1 or TRBD2 (5 bases each). This TCR came from a person aged 18-65 years who received the Ad26.COV2.S COVID-19 vaccine or a placebo. DNA for the CDR3: TGTGCCAGTAGTACTCGCCTCCGGGACGGAGCCTACGAGCAGTACTTC. Its protein is CASSTRLRDGAYEQYF.